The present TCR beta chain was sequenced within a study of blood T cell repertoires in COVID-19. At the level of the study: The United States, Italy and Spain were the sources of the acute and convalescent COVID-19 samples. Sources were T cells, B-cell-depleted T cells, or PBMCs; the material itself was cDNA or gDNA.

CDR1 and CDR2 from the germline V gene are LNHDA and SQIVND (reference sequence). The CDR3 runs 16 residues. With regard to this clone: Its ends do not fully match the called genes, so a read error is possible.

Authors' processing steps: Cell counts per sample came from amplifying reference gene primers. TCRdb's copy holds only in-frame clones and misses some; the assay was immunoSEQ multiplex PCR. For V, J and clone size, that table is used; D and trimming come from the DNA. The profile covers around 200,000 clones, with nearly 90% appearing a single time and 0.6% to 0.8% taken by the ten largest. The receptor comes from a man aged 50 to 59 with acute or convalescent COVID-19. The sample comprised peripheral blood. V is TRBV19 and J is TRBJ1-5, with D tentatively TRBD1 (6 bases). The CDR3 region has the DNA TGTGCCAGTAGTCTAGATGGACAGACTCCCAATCAGCCCCAGCATTTT. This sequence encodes CASSLDGQTPNQPQHF.